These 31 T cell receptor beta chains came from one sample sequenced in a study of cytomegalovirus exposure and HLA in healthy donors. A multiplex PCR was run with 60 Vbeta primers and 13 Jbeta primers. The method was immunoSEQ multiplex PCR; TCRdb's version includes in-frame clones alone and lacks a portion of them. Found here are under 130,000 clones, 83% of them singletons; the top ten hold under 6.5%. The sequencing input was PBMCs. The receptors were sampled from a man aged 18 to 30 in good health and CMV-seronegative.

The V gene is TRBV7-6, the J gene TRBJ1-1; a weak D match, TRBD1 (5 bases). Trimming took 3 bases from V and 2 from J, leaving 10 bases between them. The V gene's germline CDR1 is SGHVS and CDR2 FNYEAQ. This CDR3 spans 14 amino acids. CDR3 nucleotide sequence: TGTGCCAGCAGCTTGTCAGGGCCTAACACTGAAGCTTTCTTT. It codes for CASSLSGPNTEAFF. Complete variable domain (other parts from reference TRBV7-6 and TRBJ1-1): GAGVSQSPRYKVTKRGQDVALRCDPISGHVSLYWYRQALGQGPEFLTYFNYEAQQDKSGLPNDRFSAERPEGSISTLTIQRTEQRDSAMYRCASSLSGPNTEAFFGQGTRLTVV.

The DNA of the CDR3 is TGCGCCAGCAGCCAAGGCGCGGGGGGGCAAGAGACCCAGTACTTC. Its translation: CASSQGAGGQETQYF. The rearrangement uses TRBV4-3 and TRBJ2-5, with 9 bases matching TRBD2. The germline V gene has CDR1 LGHNA and CDR2 YSLEER. The CDR3 has 15 residues. After removal of 1 base from V and 2 bases from J, the junction contained 2 bases not matched to a gene.

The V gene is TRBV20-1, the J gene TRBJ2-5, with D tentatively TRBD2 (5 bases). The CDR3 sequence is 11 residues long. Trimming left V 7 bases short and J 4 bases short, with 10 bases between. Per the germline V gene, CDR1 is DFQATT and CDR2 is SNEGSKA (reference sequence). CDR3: CSGGVVETQYF. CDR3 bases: TGCAGTGGGGGAGTGGTAGAGACCCAGTACTTC.

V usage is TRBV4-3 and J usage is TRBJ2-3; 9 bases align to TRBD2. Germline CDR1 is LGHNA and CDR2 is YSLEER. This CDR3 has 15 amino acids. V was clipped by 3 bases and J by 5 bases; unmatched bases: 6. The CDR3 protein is CASSQGGRAGDTQYF. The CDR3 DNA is TGCGCCAGCAGCCAGGGCGGGAGGGCCGGAGATACGCAGTATTTT.

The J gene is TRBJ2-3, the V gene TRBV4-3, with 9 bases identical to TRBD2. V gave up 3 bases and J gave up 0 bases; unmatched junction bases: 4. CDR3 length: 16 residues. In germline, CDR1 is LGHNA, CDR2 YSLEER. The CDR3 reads CASSHRGTSSTDTQYF. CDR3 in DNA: TGCGCCAGCAGCCATCGCGGGACTAGCAGCACAGATACGCAGTATTTT.

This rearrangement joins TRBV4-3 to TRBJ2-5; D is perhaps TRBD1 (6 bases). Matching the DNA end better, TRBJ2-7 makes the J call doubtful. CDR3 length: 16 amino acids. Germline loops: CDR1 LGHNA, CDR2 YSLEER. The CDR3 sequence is CASSQGGLEARDEQYF. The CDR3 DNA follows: TGCGCCAGCAGCCAAGGGGGGCTTGAGGCCAGGGACGAGCAGTACTTC.

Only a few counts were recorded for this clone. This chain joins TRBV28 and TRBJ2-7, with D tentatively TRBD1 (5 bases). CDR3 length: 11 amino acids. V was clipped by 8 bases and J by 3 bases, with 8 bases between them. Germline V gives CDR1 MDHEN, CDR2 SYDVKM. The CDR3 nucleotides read TGTGCCAGCGGACATGGCTACGAGCAGTACTTC. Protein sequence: CASGHGYEQYF.

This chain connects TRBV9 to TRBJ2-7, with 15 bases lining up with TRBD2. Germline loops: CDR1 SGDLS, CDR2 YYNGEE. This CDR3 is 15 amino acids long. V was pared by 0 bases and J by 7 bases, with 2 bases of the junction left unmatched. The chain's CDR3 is CASSVGGLAGGEQYF. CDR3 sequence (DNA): TGTGCCAGCAGCGTAGGGGGACTAGCGGGGGGTGAGCAGTACTTC.

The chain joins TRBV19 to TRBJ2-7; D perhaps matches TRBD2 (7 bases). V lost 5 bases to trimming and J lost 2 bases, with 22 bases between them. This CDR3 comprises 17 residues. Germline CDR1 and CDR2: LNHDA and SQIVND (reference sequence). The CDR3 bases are TGTGCCAGTAGTGGGGGGGGCGGTGCGGGAGCCGCCTACGAGCAGTACTTC. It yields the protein CASSGGGGAGAAYEQYF.

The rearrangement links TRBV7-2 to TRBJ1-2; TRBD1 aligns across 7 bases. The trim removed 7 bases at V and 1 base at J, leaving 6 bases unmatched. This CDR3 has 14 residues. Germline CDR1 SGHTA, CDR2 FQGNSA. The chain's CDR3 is CASNPRDSNYGYTF. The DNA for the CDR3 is TGTGCCAGCAACCCACGGGACAGTAACTATGGCTACACCTTC.

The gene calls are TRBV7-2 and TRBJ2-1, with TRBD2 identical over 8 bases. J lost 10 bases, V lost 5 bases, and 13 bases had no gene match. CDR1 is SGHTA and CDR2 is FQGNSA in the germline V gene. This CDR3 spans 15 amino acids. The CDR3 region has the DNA TGTGCCAGCAGCCTTGGACTAGCTCGGGCAACGGAGCAGTTCTTC. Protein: CASSLGLARATEQFF.

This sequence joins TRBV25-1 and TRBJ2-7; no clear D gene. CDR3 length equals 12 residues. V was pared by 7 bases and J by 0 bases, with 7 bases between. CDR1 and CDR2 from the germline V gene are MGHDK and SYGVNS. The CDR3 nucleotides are TGTGCCAGCACCAGTAACTCCTACGAGCAGTACTTC. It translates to CASTSNSYEQYF.

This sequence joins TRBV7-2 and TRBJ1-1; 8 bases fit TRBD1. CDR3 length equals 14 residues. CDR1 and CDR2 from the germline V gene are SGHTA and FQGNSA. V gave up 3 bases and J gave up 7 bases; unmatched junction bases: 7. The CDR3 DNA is TGTGCCAGCAGCTTTCAGGGGGCGCACGGTGAAGCTTTCTTT. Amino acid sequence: CASSFQGAHGEAFF.

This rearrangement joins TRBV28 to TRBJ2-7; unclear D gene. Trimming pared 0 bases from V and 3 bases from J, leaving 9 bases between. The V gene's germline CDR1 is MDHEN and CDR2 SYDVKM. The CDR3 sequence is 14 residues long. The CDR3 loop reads CASSLWPQNYEQYF. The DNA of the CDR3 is TGTGCCAGCAGTTTATGGCCCCAGAACTACGAGCAGTACTTC.

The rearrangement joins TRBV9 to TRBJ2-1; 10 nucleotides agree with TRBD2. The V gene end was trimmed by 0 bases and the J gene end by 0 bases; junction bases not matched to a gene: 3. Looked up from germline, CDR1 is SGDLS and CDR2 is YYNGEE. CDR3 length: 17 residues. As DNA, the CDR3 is TGTGCCAGCAGCGTAGGGGCTAGCGGGAGCTCCTACAATGAGCAGTTCTTC. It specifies CASSVGASGSSYNEQFF.

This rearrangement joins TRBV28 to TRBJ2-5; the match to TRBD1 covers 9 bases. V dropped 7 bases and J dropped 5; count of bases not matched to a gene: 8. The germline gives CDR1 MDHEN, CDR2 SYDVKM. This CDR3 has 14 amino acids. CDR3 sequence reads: CASTQGAGRETQYF. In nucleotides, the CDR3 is TGTGCCAGCACACAGGGGGCGGGTAGGGAGACCCAGTACTTC. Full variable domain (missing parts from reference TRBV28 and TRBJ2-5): DVKVTQSSRYLVKRTGEKVFLECVQDMDHENMFWYRQDPGLGLRLIYFSYDVKMKEKGDIPEGYSVSREKKERFSLILESASTNQTSMYLCASTQGAGRETQYFGPGTRLLVL.

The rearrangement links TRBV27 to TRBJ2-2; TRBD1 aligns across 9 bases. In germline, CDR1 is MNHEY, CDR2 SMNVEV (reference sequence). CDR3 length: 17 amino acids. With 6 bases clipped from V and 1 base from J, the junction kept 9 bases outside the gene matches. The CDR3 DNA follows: TGTGCCAGCAGCCCGGGACAGGGCTTCGGGAACACCGGGGAGCTGTTTTTT. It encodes CASSPGQGFGNTGELFF.

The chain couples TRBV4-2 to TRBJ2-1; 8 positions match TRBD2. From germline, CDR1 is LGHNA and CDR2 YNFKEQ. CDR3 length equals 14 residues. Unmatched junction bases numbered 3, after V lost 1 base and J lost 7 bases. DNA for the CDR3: TGTGCCAGCAGCCAAGCGGGAGGGCAAAATGAGCAGTTCTTC. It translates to CASSQAGGQNEQFF.

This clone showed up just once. Here the CDR3 reads CASSHSSQGSGANVLTF. CDR3 in DNA: TGCGCCAGCAGCCACTCAAGTCAGGGGTCCGGGGCCAACGTCCTGACTTTC. V and J are TRBV4-3 and TRBJ2-6; a weak D match, TRBD1 (6 bases). In germline, CDR1 is LGHNA, CDR2 YSLEER. V lost 3 bases and J 4 bases, leaving 16 bases between the germline ends. This CDR3 has 17 amino acids.

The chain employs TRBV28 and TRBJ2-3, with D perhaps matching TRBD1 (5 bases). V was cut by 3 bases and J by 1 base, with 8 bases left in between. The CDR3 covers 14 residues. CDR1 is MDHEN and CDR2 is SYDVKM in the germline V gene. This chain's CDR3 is CASSFPGRTDTQYF. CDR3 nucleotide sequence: TGTGCCAGCAGTTTTCCAGGGCGCACAGATACGCAGTATTTT.

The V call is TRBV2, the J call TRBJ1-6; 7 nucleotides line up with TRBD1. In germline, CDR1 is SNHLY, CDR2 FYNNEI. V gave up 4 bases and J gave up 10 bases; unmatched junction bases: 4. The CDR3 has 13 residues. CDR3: CASSATGDSPLHF. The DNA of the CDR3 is TGTGCCAGCAGTGCTACAGGGGACTCACCCCTCCACTTT.

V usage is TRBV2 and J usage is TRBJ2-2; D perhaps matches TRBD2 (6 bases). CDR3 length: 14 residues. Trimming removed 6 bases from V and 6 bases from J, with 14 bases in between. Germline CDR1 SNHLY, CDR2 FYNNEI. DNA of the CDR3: TGTGCCAGCAGGGAGGGGTTCCCCTCCGGGGAGCTGTTTTTT. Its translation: CASREGFPSGELFF.

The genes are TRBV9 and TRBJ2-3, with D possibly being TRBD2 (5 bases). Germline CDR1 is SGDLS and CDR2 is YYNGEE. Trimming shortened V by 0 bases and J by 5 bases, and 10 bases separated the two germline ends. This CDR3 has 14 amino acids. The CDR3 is CASSVGARGDTQYF. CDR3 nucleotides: TGTGCCAGCAGCGTAGGGGCCCGGGGAGATACGCAGTATTTT.

CDR3 region: CASSYLAGGPGNEQFF. The CDR3 coding sequence is TGTGCCAGCAGTTACCTAGCGGGAGGGCCGGGTAATGAGCAGTTCTTC. The chain combines TRBV6-5 with TRBJ2-1; 12 positions agree with TRBD2. V dropped 2 bases and J dropped 7; count of bases not matched to a gene: 6. Germline assignment: CDR1 MNHEY and CDR2 SVGAGI. There are 16 residues in the CDR3.

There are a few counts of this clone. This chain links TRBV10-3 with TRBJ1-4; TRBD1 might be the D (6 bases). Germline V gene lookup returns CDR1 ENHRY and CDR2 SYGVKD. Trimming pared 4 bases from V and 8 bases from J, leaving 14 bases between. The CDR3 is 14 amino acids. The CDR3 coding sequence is TGTGCCATCAGTGGGACAGAGATTGGGGAAAAACTGTTTTTT. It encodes CAISGTEIGEKLFF.

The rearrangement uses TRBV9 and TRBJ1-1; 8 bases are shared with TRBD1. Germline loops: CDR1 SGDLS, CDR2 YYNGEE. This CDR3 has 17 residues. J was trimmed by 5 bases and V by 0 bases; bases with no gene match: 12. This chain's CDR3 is CASSVVPGRGPNTEAFF. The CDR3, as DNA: TGTGCCAGCAGCGTAGTGCCAGGCAGGGGGCCGAATACTGAAGCTTTCTTT.

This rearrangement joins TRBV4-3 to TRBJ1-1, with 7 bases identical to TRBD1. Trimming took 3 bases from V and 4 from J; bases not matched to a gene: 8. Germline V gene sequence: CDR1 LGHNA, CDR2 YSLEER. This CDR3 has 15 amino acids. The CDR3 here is CASSQGTDRFTEAFF. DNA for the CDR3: TGCGCCAGCAGCCAGGGGACGGACAGGTTCACTGAAGCTTTCTTT.

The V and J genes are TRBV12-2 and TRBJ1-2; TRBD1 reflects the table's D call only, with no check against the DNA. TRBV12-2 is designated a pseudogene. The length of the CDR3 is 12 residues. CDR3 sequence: CASRSGTVGYTF. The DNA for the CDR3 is TGTGCAAGTCGCTCTGGGACAGTGGGCTACACCTTC.

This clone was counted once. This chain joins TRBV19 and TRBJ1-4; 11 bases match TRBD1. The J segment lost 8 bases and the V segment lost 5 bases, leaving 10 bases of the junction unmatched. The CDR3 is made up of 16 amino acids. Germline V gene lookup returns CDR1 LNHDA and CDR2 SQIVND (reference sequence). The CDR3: CASSPLPGQGEEKLFF. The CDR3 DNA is TGTGCCAGTAGTCCATTACCGGGACAGGGGGAAGAAAAACTGTTTTTT.

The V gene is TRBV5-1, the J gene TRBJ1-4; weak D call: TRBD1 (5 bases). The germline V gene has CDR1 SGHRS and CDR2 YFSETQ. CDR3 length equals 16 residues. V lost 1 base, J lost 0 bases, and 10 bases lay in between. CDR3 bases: TGCGCCAGCAGCTTGTGGGGCATTGCAACTAATGAAAAACTGTTTTTT. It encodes CASSLWGIATNEKLFF.

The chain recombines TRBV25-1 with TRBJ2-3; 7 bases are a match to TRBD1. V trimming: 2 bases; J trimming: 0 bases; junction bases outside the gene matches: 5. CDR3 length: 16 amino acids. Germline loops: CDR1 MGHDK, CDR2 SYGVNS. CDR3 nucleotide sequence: TGTGCCAGCAGTGAAACTTGGGACAGAAGCACAGATACGCAGTATTTT. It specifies CASSETWDRSTDTQYF.